This TCR beta chain was documented in a study of blood T cell repertoires in COVID-19 (dated by TCRdb to about 2020). Describing the broader study: Collaborator samples came from the United States, Italy and Spain and covered acute and convalescent phases of COVID-19. The material from the prospective study consisted of cDNA or gDNA derived from T cells, B-cell-depleted T cells, or PBMCs. Deeply sampled blood TCRbeta repertoires from subjects exposed to, actively infected with, or recovered from COVID-19 were included in the dataset. A freely available public database, intended as a resource for researchers studying the immune response to SARS-CoV-2, is where the repertoires were released. The samples were drawn from two sources: the first 160 participants of the ongoing ImmuneRACE study, and 1,254 subjects contributed by 6 global collaborators. Sample metadata almost always included a de-identified subject ID, COVID-19 status, age in years and sex. Where available, HLA class I and class II types were taken from metadata supplied by the sample provider and were not determined by assay-based typing. Overall study outcomes, separate from this receptor: Clinical and demographic metadata were provided uncurated, with the amount varying by source and participant.

Collaborating institutions collected whole blood in K2EDTA tubes following their own protocols. For TCRbeta analysis, collaborators shipped samples as frozen whole blood, isolated PBMCs, or DNA extracted from either of those sample types. TCRbeta CDR3 regions were amplified from genomic DNA using the immunoSEQ Assay, a bias-controlled multiplex PCR. Under the source paper's analysis protocol: The number of nucleated cells in each sample was estimated by amplification of reference gene primers within the assay. Sequence reads were collapsed and filtered to measure the absolute abundance of every unique TCRbeta CDR3 rearrangement. Productive Simpson clonality was computed per sample as the square root of Simpson's diversity index over productive rearrangements. The table was pulled from immuneACCESS by TCRdb, which kept in-frame rearrangements only. Such tables lose some clones; where checked, under half of the loss comes from unresolved V genes, and the rest has no known cause. V and J calls and clone size follow that table, whereas D and trimming were derived from the DNA. This sample has 25,000 to 30,000 clones in its table, and roughly 80% of those were observed once. Over 20% of the sample comes from the top ten.

From cysteine to phenylalanine, the CDR3 is 17 amino acids long. The CDR3 DNA has 51 bases and is translated from base 1. CDR1 and CDR2 were assigned from the germline V gene as LGHNA and YSLEER. The trim is 1 base for V and 4 bases for J, with a gap of 14 bases between the germline ends. With regard to this clone: Its target antigen remains unknown. No qualities accompany the bases; no much larger clone lies one base away.

The chain is encoded by TRBV4-3 joined to TRBJ2-6; TRBD2 is a weak D gene call, 6 bases matching. The source is a human donor in a cohort sampled during active COVID-19. The sample consisted of peripheral blood. CDR3 reads: CASSQGLVRNGANVLTF. At the DNA level, the sequence is TGCGCCAGCAGCCAAGGACTAGTACGAAACGGGGCCAACGTCCTGACTTTC.